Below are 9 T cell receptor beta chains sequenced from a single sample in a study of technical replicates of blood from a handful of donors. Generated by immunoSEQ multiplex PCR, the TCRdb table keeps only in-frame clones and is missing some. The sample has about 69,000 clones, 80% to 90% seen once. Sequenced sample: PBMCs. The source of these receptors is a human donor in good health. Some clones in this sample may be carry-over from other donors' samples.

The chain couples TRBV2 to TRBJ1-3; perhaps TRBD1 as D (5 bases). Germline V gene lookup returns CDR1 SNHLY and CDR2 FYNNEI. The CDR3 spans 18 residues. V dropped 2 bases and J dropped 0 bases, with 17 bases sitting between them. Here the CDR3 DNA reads TGTGCCAGCAGTGAATTTGGGGGGACGGGCCTCTCTGGAAACACCATATATTTT. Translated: CASSEFGGTGLSGNTIYF. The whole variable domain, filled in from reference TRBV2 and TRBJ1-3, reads EPEVTQTPSHQVTQMGQEVILRCVPISNHLYFYWYRQILGQKVEFLVSFYNNEISEKSEIFDDQFSVERPDGSNFTLKIRSTKLEDSAMYFCASSEFGGTGLSGNTIYFGEGSWLTVV.

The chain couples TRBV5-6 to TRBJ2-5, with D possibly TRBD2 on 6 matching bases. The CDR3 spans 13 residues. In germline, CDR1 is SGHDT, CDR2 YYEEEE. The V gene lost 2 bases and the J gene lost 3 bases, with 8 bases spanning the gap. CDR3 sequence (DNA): TGTGCCAGCAGCTTCAGACTAGAAGAGACCCAGTACTTC. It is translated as CASSFRLEETQYF.

The CDR3 sequence: CASSLVPGGQETQYF. The CDR3 DNA reads as TGCGCCAGCAGCTTGGTACCGGGGGGGCAGGAGACCCAGTACTTC. V gene TRBV5-1 combines with J gene TRBJ2-5; 8 nucleotides agree with TRBD2. V trimming: 0 bases; J trimming: 5 bases; junction bases outside the gene matches: 6. CDR3 length equals 15 residues. Germline V gene data show CDR1 as SGHRS and CDR2 as YFSETQ.

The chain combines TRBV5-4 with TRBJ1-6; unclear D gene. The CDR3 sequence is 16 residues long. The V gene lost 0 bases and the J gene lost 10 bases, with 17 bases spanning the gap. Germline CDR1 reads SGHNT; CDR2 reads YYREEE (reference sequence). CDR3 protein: CASSLAVGETGSPLHF. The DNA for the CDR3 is TGTGCCAGCAGCTTGGCCGTTGGGGAAACGGGGTCACCCCTCCACTTT.

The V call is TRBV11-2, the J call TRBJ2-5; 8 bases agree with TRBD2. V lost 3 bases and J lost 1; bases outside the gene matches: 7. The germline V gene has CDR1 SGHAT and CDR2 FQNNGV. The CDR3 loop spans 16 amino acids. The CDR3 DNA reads TGTGCCAGCAGCTTTCCTCTTAGCGGGGCCCAAGAGACCCAGTACTTC. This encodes CASSFPLSGAQETQYF.

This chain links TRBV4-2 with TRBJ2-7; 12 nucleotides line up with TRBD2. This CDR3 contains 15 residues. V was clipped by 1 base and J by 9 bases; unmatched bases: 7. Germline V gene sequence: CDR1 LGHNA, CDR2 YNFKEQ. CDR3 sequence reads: CASSQGASGRDGQYF. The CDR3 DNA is TGTGCCAGCAGCCAAGGGGCTAGCGGGAGGGACGGGCAGTACTTC.

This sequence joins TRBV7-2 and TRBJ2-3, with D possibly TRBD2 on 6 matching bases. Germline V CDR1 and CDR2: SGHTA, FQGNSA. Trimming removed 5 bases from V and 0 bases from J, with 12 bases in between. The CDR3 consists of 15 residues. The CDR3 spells CASSPRSGSTDTQYF. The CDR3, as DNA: TGTGCCAGCAGCCCCAGGAGCGGGAGCACAGATACGCAGTATTTT.

CDR3 DNA sequence: TGTGCCAGCAGAGCGACAGGGGATAACTATGGCTACACCTTC. Protein product: CASRATGDNYGYTF. The chain joins TRBV7-9 to TRBJ1-2; 8 bases agree with TRBD1. The CDR3 is made up of 14 amino acids. Germline CDR1 is SEHNR and CDR2 is FQNEAQ (reference sequence). V trimming: 6 bases; J trimming: 1 base; junction bases outside the gene matches: 4.

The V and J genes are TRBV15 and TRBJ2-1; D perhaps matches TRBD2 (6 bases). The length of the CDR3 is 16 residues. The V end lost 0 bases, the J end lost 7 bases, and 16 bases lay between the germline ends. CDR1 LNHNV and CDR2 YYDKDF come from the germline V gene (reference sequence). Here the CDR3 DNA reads TGTGCCACCAGCAGAGATTGGGATAGAAGCGGGAATGAGCAGTTCTTC. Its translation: CATSRDWDRSGNEQFF.